Listed here are 4 T cell receptor beta chains from one sample, sequenced in a study of blood T cell repertoires in COVID-19. The protocol was immunoSEQ multiplex PCR, while the TCRdb copy is restricted to in-frame clones and leaves out a portion. The sample lists some 120,000 clones; 65% to 85% were seen once. Sequenced material: peripheral blood. All receptors derive from a man aged 25-45 years with COVID-19, enrolled during active disease.

The chain recombines TRBV25-1 with TRBJ1-4; 8 bases line up with TRBD1. The V segment lost 3 bases and the J segment 5 bases; nucleotides outside the gene matches: 5. Germline values: CDR1 MGHDK, CDR2 SYGVNS. The CDR3 has 15 residues. In DNA, the CDR3 is TGTGCCAGCAGTGAGGGACAGGCCGCCAATGAAAAACTGTTTTTT. Residues: CASSEGQAANEKLFF.

The rearrangement uses TRBV30 and TRBJ2-5; a possible D gene is TRBD1 (6 bases). With 0 bases removed from V and 2 bases from J, the gap between germline ends came to 10 bases. The CDR3 runs 14 residues. Germline V CDR1 and CDR2: GTSNPN, SVGIG (reference sequence). The CDR3 DNA follows: TGTGCCTGGAGTGTCGACAGGCGGCAAGAGACCCAGTACTTC. Amino acids: CAWSVDRRQETQYF.

A few counts support this clone. V is TRBV29-1 and J is TRBJ1-3; TRBD1 matches at 7 bases. Losses at the gene ends were 4 bases for V and 4 bases for J; bases not matched to a gene: 7. The germline gives CDR1 SQVTM, CDR2 ANQGSEA. The CDR3 totals 14 residues. The CDR3 DNA is TGCAGCGTTGTCCCGACAGGGAAAGGAAACACCATATATTTT. Translated: CSVVPTGKGNTIYF.

This sequence joins TRBV29-1 and TRBJ1-2, with a weak D call TRBD1 (6 bases). The CDR3 runs 11 residues. Germline V gene data show CDR1 as SQVTM and CDR2 as ANQGSEA. V shed 5 bases and J shed 4 bases, with 8 bases lying between them. The CDR3 region has the DNA TGCAGCGTTCGGACAGTCTATGGCTACACCTTC. The encoded protein is CSVRTVYGYTF.